What follows are 4 T cell receptor beta chains derived from one specimen sequenced in a study of STAT5B mutations in CD4+ large granular lymphocyte leukemia. Some clones are missing from TCRdb's copy, which holds only in-frame ones; the method was immunoSEQ multiplex PCR. The sample has around 35,000 clones; about 90% are singletons. Sequencing was carried out using CD4+ T cells from blood buffy coats. All receptors derive from a human donor in good health.

V usage is TRBV4-2 and J usage is TRBJ2-1; D gene uncertain. The V and J ends lost 0 bases and 4 bases respectively, with 16 bases between them. Germline-derived CDR1 and CDR2 are LGHNA and YNFKEQ. This CDR3 spans 17 amino acids. The DNA for the CDR3 is TGTGCCAGCAGCCAAGAACTTGGCGATGGCACTTACAATGAGCAGTTCTTC. It yields the protein CASSQELGDGTYNEQFF.

This chain uses TRBV18 with TRBJ2-1; D remains unclear. The germline CDR1 and CDR2 sequences are KGHSH and LQKENI. The CDR3 is made up of 12 amino acids. The V end lost 3 bases, the J end lost 5 bases, and 5 bases lay between the germline ends. CDR3 sequence reads: CASSPSDNEQFF. The DNA for the CDR3 is TGTGCCAGCTCACCGAGCGACAATGAGCAGTTCTTC.

The chain employs TRBV6-5 and TRBJ2-2; the D gene is possibly TRBD1 (6 bases). This CDR3 is built from 15 residues. The germline gives CDR1 MNHEY, CDR2 SVGAGI. V dropped 7 bases and J dropped 4 bases, with 16 bases sitting between them. In DNA form, the CDR3 reads TGTGCCAGCAACCTCTGGAGGACAGCCACCGGGGAGCTGTTTTTT. Its protein product is CASNLWRTATGELFF.

This chain connects TRBV28 to TRBJ2-7; the D gene is possibly TRBD1 (5 bases). V lost 2 bases and J 3 bases, leaving 11 bases between the germline ends. The CDR3 is 14 amino acids. Germline V gene sequence: CDR1 MDHEN, CDR2 SYDVKM. The chain's CDR3 is CASSLIQGGYEQYF. For the CDR3, the DNA is TGTGCCAGCAGTTTAATCCAGGGTGGCTACGAGCAGTACTTC. The full variable domain, its missing parts supplied by reference TRBV28 and TRBJ2-7, is DVKVTQSSRYLVKRTGEKVFLECVQDMDHENMFWYRQDPGLGLRLIYFSYDVKMKEKGDIPEGYSVSREKKERFSLILESASTNQTSMYLCASSLIQGGYEQYFGPGTRLTVT.